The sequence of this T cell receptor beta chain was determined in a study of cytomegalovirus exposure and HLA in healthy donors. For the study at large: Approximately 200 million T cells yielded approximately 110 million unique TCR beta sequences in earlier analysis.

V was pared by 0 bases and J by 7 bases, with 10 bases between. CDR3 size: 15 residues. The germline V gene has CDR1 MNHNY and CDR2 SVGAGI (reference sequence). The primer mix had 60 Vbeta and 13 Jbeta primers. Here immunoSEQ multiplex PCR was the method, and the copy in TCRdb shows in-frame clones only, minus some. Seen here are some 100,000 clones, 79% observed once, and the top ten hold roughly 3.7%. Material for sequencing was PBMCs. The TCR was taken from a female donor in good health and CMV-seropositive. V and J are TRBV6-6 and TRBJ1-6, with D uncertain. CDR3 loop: CASSYSAAGNSPLHF. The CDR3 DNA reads TGTGCCAGCAGTTACTCGGCCGCCGGGAATTCACCCCTCCACTTT.